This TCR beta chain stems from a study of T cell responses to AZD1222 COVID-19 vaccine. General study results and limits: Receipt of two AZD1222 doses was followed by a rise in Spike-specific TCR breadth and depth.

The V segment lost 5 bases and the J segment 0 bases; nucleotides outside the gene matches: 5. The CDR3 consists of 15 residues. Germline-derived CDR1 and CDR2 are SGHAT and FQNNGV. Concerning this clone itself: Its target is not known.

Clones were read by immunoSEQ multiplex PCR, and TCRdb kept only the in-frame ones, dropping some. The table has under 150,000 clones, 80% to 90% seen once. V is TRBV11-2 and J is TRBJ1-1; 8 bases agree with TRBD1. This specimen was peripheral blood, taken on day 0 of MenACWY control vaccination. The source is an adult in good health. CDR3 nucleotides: TGTGCCAGCAGCCACCGGACAGGGTTGAACACTGAAGCTTTCTTT. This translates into CASSHRTGLNTEAFF.